A selection of T cell receptor beta chains follows, all from one sample in a study of T cell responses to AZD1222 COVID-19 vaccine. Profiling relied on immunoSEQ multiplex PCR, and the TCRdb table lists in-frame clones only, not all of them. Of over 70,000 clones listed, around 88% are singletons. Sequencing used peripheral blood, obtained on day 0 of MenACWY control vaccination. The receptors come from an adult in good health. CDR3s include the opening cysteine and the closing phenylalanine or tryptophan. A D gene is named only where the DNA matches it firmly. For some rows the clone size is stated as once, few or many, or as a class when expanded; others skip it.

j_gene	v_gene	d_gene	abundance	CDR3nt	CDR3aa
TRBJ2-1	TRBV5-4	-	-	TGTGCCAGCAGCTTTGGCGTGTTATCCGATGAGCAGTTCTTC	CASSFGVLSDEQFF
TRBJ2-7	TRBV30	-	-	TGTGCCTGGAGCGCCCGGAAGGGCCCGCTCTACGAGCAGTACTTC	CAWSARKGPLYEQYF
TRBJ1-4	TRBV19	TRBD1	-	TGTGCCAGTAGTGCGGACAGGGCGACTAATGAAAAACTGTTTTTT	CASSADRATNEKLFF
TRBJ1-2	TRBV10-2	TRBD1	-	TGCGCCAGCAGCGTGACAGGGGACTATGGCTACACCTTC	CASSVTGDYGYTF
TRBJ1-6	TRBV7-3	TRBD1	once	TGTGCCAGCAGCAAAGGACAGGGGGATTCACCCCTCCACTTT	CASSKGQGDSPLHF
TRBJ1-1	TRBV19	-	-	TGTGCCAGTAGTTCGGGACGGAACACTGAAGCTTTCTTT	CASSSGRNTEAFF
TRBJ1-1	TRBV30	-	-	TGTGCCTGTGGAAGGGGTGTGAACACTGAAGCTTTCTTT	CACGRGVNTEAFF
TRBJ2-1	TRBV7-9	TRBD2	-	TGTGCCAGCAGCCTAGAAGGTCGCGGGGGGTCAAGGGAGCAGTTCTTC	CASSLEGRGGSREQFF
TRBJ2-7	TRBV5-1	TRBD1	-	TGCGCCAGCAGCCTACAGGGGTTAGGCTACGAGCAGTACTTC	CASSLQGLGYEQYF
TRBJ2-5	TRBV5-5	TRBD2	few	TGTGCCAGCAGCCCGCGGGGGCAAGAGACCCAGTACTTC	CASSPRGQETQYF
TRBJ1-6	TRBV7-9	-	-	TGTGCCAGCAGCTTGCAGGGAATGGAAAATTCACCCCTCCACTTT	CASSLQGMENSPLHF
TRBJ1-1	TRBV2	-	-	TGTGCCAGCAGAATCAGGGTGGAGGGCGCTGAAGCTTTCTTT	CASRIRVEGAEAFF
TRBJ1-1	TRBV25-1	-	-	TGTGCCAGCTGTCAGGGCCGGTGGGACACTGAAGCTTTCTTT	CASCQGRWDTEAFF
TRBJ1-1	TRBV28	TRBD1	-	TGTGCCAGCGGGCCACAGGGGGTTAGCACTGAAGCTTTCTTT	CASGPQGVSTEAFF
TRBJ2-3	TRBV29-1	-	-	TGCAGCGCCGTGGAGGCAGATACGCAGTATTTT	CSAVEADTQYF
TRBJ1-5	TRBV5-8	-	-	TGTGCCAGCAGCCGCCAGGGGACCAATCAGCCCCAGCATTTT	CASSRQGTNQPQHF
TRBJ1-6	TRBV28	-	few	TGTGCCAGCAGCCAACCAAACGGACAGTCAAATTCACCCCTCCACTTT	CASSQPNGQSNSPLHF
TRBJ1-4	TRBV30	-	-	TGTGCCTGGAGTCGGGACGGGTTTAATGAAAAACTGTTTTTT	CAWSRDGFNEKLFF
TRBJ2-2	TRBV9	TRBD1	-	TGTGCCAGCACCCGGACAGGGGCTCCGAACACCGGGGAGCTGTTTTTT	CASTRTGAPNTGELFF
TRBJ2-1	TRBV5-1	-	-	TGCGCCAGCAGCTTAGAACACCCCGGGGCAAATGAGCAGTTCTTC	CASSLEHPGANEQFF
TRBJ1-5	TRBV11-2	-	-	TGTGCCAGCAGCTTAGACGGCGAGTATAGCAATCAGCCCCAGCATTTT	CASSLDGEYSNQPQHF
TRBJ1-6	TRBV15	-	-	TGTGCCACCAGCAGAGATCGGAACGGGCCTTCGGTTTCACCCCTCCACTTT	CATSRDRNGPSVSPLHF
TRBJ2-6	TRBV14	-	-	TGTGCCAGCAGCCTTTCGAGAAGCTCTGGGGCCAACGTCCTGACTTTC	CASSLSRSSGANVLTF
TRBJ2-1	TRBV11-1	TRBD1	-	TGTGCCAGCAGATACGGGACAGCCAATGAGCAGTTCTTC	CASRYGTANEQFF
TRBJ2-3	TRBV5-1	TRBD1	once	TGCGCCAGCAGCTCGACAGGGGAAAAAGATACGCAGTATTTT	CASSSTGEKDTQYF
TRBJ1-5	TRBV29-1	TRBD1	once	TGCAGCGCAAAGACAGGGAGCAATCAGCCCCAGCATTTT	CSAKTGSNQPQHF
TRBJ2-3	TRBV18	TRBD1	-	TGTGCCAGCTCGTCTCGACAGGGTAGCACAGATACGCAGTATTTT	CASSSRQGSTDTQYF
TRBJ1-5	TRBV15	-	-	TGTGCCACCAGCAGAGAGCCGGCTAGCAATCAGCCCCAGCATTTT	CATSREPASNQPQHF
TRBJ1-6	TRBV6-6	-	-	TGTGCCAGCAGTCCCCTGGGGTGGGGGGGATATAATTCACCCCTCCACTTT	CASSPLGWGGYNSPLHF
TRBJ1-6	TRBV28	-	once	TGTGCCACCAGGGGCCCTAGCTCCTATAATTCACCCCTCCACTTT	CATRGPSSYNSPLHF
TRBJ2-1	TRBV4-1	TRBD2	once	TGCGCCAGCAGCCAAGAGCCAGCGGGGGTTGGTGAGCAGTTCTTC	CASSQEPAGVGEQFF
TRBJ2-2	TRBV2	TRBD2	-	TGTGCCAGCAGTAGCGGGACCACGTCCGGGGAGCTGTTTTTT	CASSSGTTSGELFF
TRBJ1-1	TRBV6-1	-	-	TGTGCCAGCAGTGAAAACGGGTTTGAGACTGAAGCTTTCTTT	CASSENGFETEAFF
TRBJ1-5	TRBV19	-	-	TGTGCCAGTACAAGGAGGGCTGAAAATCAGCCCCAGCATTTT	CASTRRAENQPQHF
TRBJ1-2	TRBV28	-	-	TGTGCCAGCAGTTCCCCGGGGATGGATGGCTACACCTTC	CASSSPGMDGYTF
TRBJ1-1	TRBV11-2	-	-	TGTGCCAGCAGCCTACAGGGCCGGAACACTGAAGCTTTCTTT	CASSLQGRNTEAFF
TRBJ1-1	TRBV2	-	-	TGTGCCAGCAGCTACCAGGGTGGAGGCACTGAAGCTTTCTTT	CASSYQGGGTEAFF
TRBJ2-1	TRBV4-3	-	few	TGCGCCAGCAGCCAAGACACGGCAGCCTACAATGAGCAGTTCTTC	CASSQDTAAYNEQFF
TRBJ2-1	TRBV6-4	-	-	TGTGCCAGCAGTGACACTAGTCACGACGATGAGCAGTTCTTC	CASSDTSHDDEQFF
TRBJ1-3	TRBV28	TRBD1	-	TGTGCCAGCAGTTTGCCCCCCAAGGGGACAGGGTTTTCTGGAAACACCATATATTTT	CASSLPPKGTGFSGNTIYF
TRBJ2-1	TRBV7-2	-	-	TGTGCCAGCAGCTTAGAGGGACGGATGCAGTTCTTC	CASSLEGRMQFF
TRBJ2-7	TRBV7-9	TRBD1	-	TGTGCCAGCAGCTTATCCCGAGGCCTCCAGGGGGTCGCCTACGAGCAGTACTTC	CASSLSRGLQGVAYEQYF
TRBJ1-2	TRBV3-1/TRBV3-2	TRBD1	-	TGTGCCAGCAGCCCCCGAGGGACAGATAATGCGGATGGCTACACCTTC	CASSPRGTDNADGYTF
TRBJ2-3	TRBV10-3	TRBD1	-	TGTGCCATCAGTGACCTGACAGGGGGCACAGATACGCAGTATTTT	CAISDLTGGTDTQYF
TRBJ1-1	TRBV29-1	TRBD1	few	TGCAGCGTTTCGGACAGGGGGGGGACTGAAGCTTTCTTT	CSVSDRGGTEAFF
TRBJ1-6	TRBV25-1	-	-	TGTGCCAGCAGAGGGACCGAGAGCTCCTATAATTCACCCCTCCACTTT	CASRGTESSYNSPLHF
TRBJ1-6	TRBV9	-	-	TGTGCCAGCAGCCCACGCCTCTCCAGTTCACCCCTCCACTTT	CASSPRLSSSPLHF
TRBJ1-2	TRBV30	TRBD1	-	TGTGCCTGGAGTCACGGGACAGGGTGGATTACATATGGCTACACCTTC	CAWSHGTGWITYGYTF
TRBJ2-3	TRBV10-1	-	-	TGCGCCACCTTGGCTTGGGCTAGGCGCACAGATACGCAGTATTTT	CATLAWARRTDTQYF
TRBJ2-5	TRBV5-5	-	-	TGTGCCAGCAGCTTGTCCAGGGAAGAGACCCAGTACTTC	CASSLSREETQYF
TRBJ2-7	TRBV7-9	-	large	TGTGCCAGCAGCTTATCCGGGTTATCCTACGAGCAGTACTTC	CASSLSGLSYEQYF
TRBJ1-5	TRBV19	-	-	TGTGCCAGTGGGAATGGGGCATCCGGCAATCAGCCCCAGCATTTT	CASGNGASGNQPQHF
TRBJ1-6	TRBV6-5	TRBD1	once	TGTGCCAGCAGTACGGGACAGGGTGACTCACCCCTCCACTTT	CASSTGQGDSPLHF
TRBJ1-2	TRBV5-1	TRBD1	-	TGCGCCAGCAGCTTGGCCGGACAGGCTGGCGGCTACACCTTC	CASSLAGQAGGYTF
TRBJ2-5	TRBV5-1	-	-	TGCGCCAGCAGCTTGTTCATTCGGACAGTCCAAGAGACCCAGTACTTC	CASSLFIRTVQETQYF
TRBJ2-1	TRBV5-6	TRBD1	-	TGTGCCAGCAGCCCGCCGGGACAGAGAGATGAGCAGTTCTTC	CASSPPGQRDEQFF
TRBJ1-1	TRBV2	-	-	TGTGCCAGCAGTGAAGCAAAGGCAGAGTCGTCCACTGAAGCTTTCTTT	CASSEAKAESSTEAFF